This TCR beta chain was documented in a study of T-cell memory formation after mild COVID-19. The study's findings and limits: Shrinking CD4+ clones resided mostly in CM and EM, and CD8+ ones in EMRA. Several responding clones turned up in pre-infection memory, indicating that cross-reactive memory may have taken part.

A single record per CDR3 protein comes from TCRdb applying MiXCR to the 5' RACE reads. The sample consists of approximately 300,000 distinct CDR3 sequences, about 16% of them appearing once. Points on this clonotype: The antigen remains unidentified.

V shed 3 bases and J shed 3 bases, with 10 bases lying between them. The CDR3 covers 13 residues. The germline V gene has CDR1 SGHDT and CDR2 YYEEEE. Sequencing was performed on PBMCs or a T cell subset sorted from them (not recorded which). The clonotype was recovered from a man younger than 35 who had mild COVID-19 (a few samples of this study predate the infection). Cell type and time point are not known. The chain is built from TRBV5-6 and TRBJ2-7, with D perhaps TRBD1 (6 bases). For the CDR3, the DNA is TGTGCCAGCAGCTCCGGACAGCACTACGAGCAGTACTTC. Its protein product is CASSSGQHYEQYF.